The 3 T cell receptor beta chains given below trace back to one sample, sequenced in a study of blood T cell repertoires in COVID-19. The data were produced by immunoSEQ multiplex PCR, yet TCRdb's version contains in-frame clones alone and is incomplete. The sample lists 360,000 or so clones, about nine tenths occurring once. The sample was peripheral blood. The source of these receptors is a woman in her sixties or seventies with COVID-19, enrolled during active disease.

The rearrangement links TRBV19 to TRBJ1-5; 11 nucleotides agree with TRBD1. CDR1 is LNHDA and CDR2 is SQIVND in the germline V gene (reference sequence). The length of the CDR3 is 14 residues. With 9 bases clipped from V and 5 bases from J, the junction kept 6 bases outside the gene matches. In DNA form, the CDR3 reads TGTGCCAGCGGGACAGGGGGATCCGATCAGCCCCAGCATTTT. This codes for CASGTGGSDQPQHF. Looking up the rest from reference TRBV19 and TRBJ1-5 gives the full variable domain: DGGITQSPKYLFRKEGQNVTLSCEQNLNHDAMYWYRQDPGQGLRLIYYSQIVNDFQKGDIAEGYSVSREKKESFPLTVTSAQKNPTAFYLCASGTGGSDQPQHFGDGTRLSIL.

Points on this clone: The germline gene is not matched at one end of the junction; a read error may be the cause. This CDR3 is CASIPVATNKKLFF. The CDR3 DNA sequence: TGTGCCAGCATCCCGGTTGCAACTAATAAAAAACTGTTTTTT. The rearrangement links TRBV28 to TRBJ1-4; unclear D gene. This CDR3 region has 14 residues. Per germline, CDR1 MDHEN and CDR2 SYDVKM. Combining the CDR3 with reference TRBV28 and TRBJ1-4 gives the whole variable domain DVKVTQSSRYLVKRTGEKVFLECVQDMDHENMFWYRQDPGLGLRLIYFSYDVKMKEKGDIPEGYSVSREKKERFSLILESASTNQTSMYLCASIPVATNKKLFFGSGTQLSVL.

The table lists this clone with a count of one. The rearrangement links TRBV5-1 to TRBJ2-5, with 9 nucleotides matching TRBD1. Trimming at V came to 4 bases and at J to 5 bases, leaving 6 bases not matched to a gene. The germline CDR1 and CDR2 sequences are SGHRS and YFSETQ. This CDR3 contains 14 residues. In DNA form, the CDR3 reads TGCGCCAGCAGCAGGGACAGGGAATATGAGACCCAGTACTTC. Protein: CASSRDREYETQYF.